This T cell receptor beta chain was retrieved from a study of T cell changes during pregnancy in multiple sclerosis. Sequenced by immunoSEQ multiplex PCR; TCRdb stores in-frame clones only, minus some. The sample holds 70,000 to 75,000 clones, more than 90% seen once. With regard to this clone: At the DNA level, this CDR3 is encoded by other sequences in the same sample as well.

Trimming removed 2 bases from V and 0 bases from J, with 23 bases in between. The CDR3 is 19 amino acids. This chain joins TRBV23-1 and TRBJ2-7; D is undetermined. TRBV23-1 is an ORF; its function is uncertain. The TCR sequence derives from a female donor with multiple sclerosis, enrolled in a pregnancy study. The sample in question was peripheral blood, obtained in the second trimester of pregnancy. The DNA of the CDR3 is TGCGCCAGCAGTCAAACTACGCCAAGACTCGACCCGAGCTCCTACGAGCAGTACTTC. It codes for CASSQTTPRLDPSSYEQYF.